This T cell receptor (beta chain) was retrieved from a study of CD8 T cells in ankylosing spondylitis. In its sample, this clonotype was seen a few times. Antigen specificity is unknown. Each TCR beta library was made by quantitative 5'-RACE that incorporated molecular barcodes. TCRdb re-called the 5' RACE reads with MiXCR, one entry per CDR3 protein. Found here are 150,000 to 250,000 distinct CDR3 sequences, roughly 13% of them singletons; the top ten hold more than 15%. General study points: Significant enrichment of disease-linked clones was reportedly seen in matched ankylosing spondylitis synovial fluid.

Losses at the gene ends were 4 bases for V and 6 bases for J; bases not matched to a gene: 6. Germline CDR1 reads SEHNR; CDR2 reads FQNEAQ (reference sequence). This CDR3 region has 14 residues. This TCR was sampled from a male donor with ankylosing spondylitis or in good health (not recorded which). Sequenced: blood, either unsorted or a sorted T cell fraction (not recorded which). This chain joins TRBV7-9 and TRBJ2-7; 10 bases are shared with TRBD1. CDR3 sequence reads: CASSSTGGLFEQYF. CDR3 coding DNA: TGTGCCAGCAGCTCGACAGGGGGCCTTTTCGAGCAGTACTTC.